These T cell receptor beta chains were read from a single sample in a study of blood T cell repertoires in COVID-19. Data came from immunoSEQ multiplex PCR; TCRdb stores just in-frame clones and leaves some out. The sample contains about 430,000 clones, 88% of which appear only once. Sequenced: PBMCs or T cells enriched from blood (not recorded which). The receptors stem from a woman between 18 and 29 years old who had been exposed to COVID-19. Each CDR3 is given with its conserved first and last residue. A D gene is named only where the DNA matches it firmly. Clone size is stated in some rows and not others, as once, few, many or a class when expanded.

TRBV6-1	-	16	TRBD2	TRBJ2-1	TGTGCCAGCAGTGATCCCGGAGGACTAGCGGGAGACGAGCAGTTCTTC	CASSDPGGLAGDEQFF
TRBV9	-	14	-	TRBJ1-4	TGTGCCAGCAGCGTAGCTACGGAGGGCGGGCGACTGTTTTTT	CASSVATEGGRLFF
TRBV28	-	15	-	TRBJ1-4	TGTGCCAGCAGTTCCCCAGGGGCAACTAATGAAAAACTGTTTTTT	CASSSPGATNEKLFF
TRBV5-6	-	15	-	TRBJ1-5	TGTGCCAGCAGCCAGGCACAGGGTGGCAATCAGCCCCAGCATTTT	CASSQAQGGNQPQHF
TRBV9	-	14	TRBD2	TRBJ2-1	TGTGCCAGCAGCGTAGCGGGACTAGCGGGGGGGAAGTTCTTC	CASSVAGLAGGKFF
TRBV9	-	14	-	TRBJ1-2	TGTGCCAGCAGCGTAACTCCATCTAACTATGGCTACACCTTC	CASSVTPSNYGYTF
TRBV5-5	-	14	-	TRBJ1-1	TGTGCCAGCAACCTATTTTACAGTGGAGGTGAAGCTTTCTTT	CASNLFYSGGEAFF
TRBV5-6	-	12	-	TRBJ1-2	TGTGCCAGCAGTAGGGGTAACTATGGCTACACCTTC	CASSRGNYGYTF
TRBV29-1	-	15	-	TRBJ2-3	TGCAGCTCGAGGGAGGCGGGACAGTACACAGATACGCAGTATTTT	CSSREAGQYTDTQYF
TRBV4-3	-	15	-	TRBJ2-5	TGCGCCAGCAGCCAATACTATCGACAGCAAGAGACCCAGTACTTC	CASSQYYRQQETQYF
TRBV19	-	15	TRBD1	TRBJ1-6	TGTGCCAGTAGTACCCCGACAGGGGGTAATTCACCCCTCCACTTT	CASSTPTGGNSPLHF
TRBV18	-	15	TRBD1	TRBJ1-4	TGTGCCAGCTCACCGTCGAGACAGGGGAATGAAAAACTGTTTTTT	CASSPSRQGNEKLFF
TRBV2	few	13	-	TRBJ1-6	TGTGCCAGCAGAGCGACAGCCTGGGAACCCCTCCACTTT	CASRATAWEPLHF
TRBV14	-	15	-	TRBJ2-3	TGTGCCAGCAGCCAAGTCTCGTCCCCCACAGATACGCAGTATTTT	CASSQVSSPTDTQYF
TRBV24-1	-	12	TRBD1	TRBJ1-2	TGTGCCACCAGTGGACAGGGACATGGCTACACCTTC	CATSGQGHGYTF
TRBV7-3	few	16	-	TRBJ2-1	TGTGCCAGCAGCTTAATGGGGACATCCCCCTTCAATGAGCAGTTCTTC	CASSLMGTSPFNEQFF
TRBV5-1	-	15	TRBD1	TRBJ2-7	TGCGCCAGCAGCTTGGCCACGGGACAGGCCTACGAGCAGTACTTC	CASSLATGQAYEQYF
TRBV29-1	-	15	TRBD1	TRBJ1-3	TGCAGCGTTGAAGGGACAGGGGGCTTTGGAAACACCATATATTTT	CSVEGTGGFGNTIYF
TRBV19	-	15	TRBD2	TRBJ2-1	TGTGCCAGTACCCCCCTAGCGGGACGCTACAATGAGCAGTTCTTC	CASTPLAGRYNEQFF
TRBV28	many	15	TRBD1	TRBJ2-7	TGTGCCAGTAAGGAACCGGGACAGGGGCGAAACGAGCAGTACTTC	CASKEPGQGRNEQYF
TRBV3-1/TRBV3-2	-	17	TRBD2	TRBJ2-1	TGTGCCAGCAGCCACCCTAGCGGGAGGGCCTGGGACAATGAGCAGTTCTTC	CASSHPSGRAWDNEQFF
TRBV19	once	13	-	TRBJ1-1	TGTGCCAGTAGTATAGATAGGGGCACTGAAGCTTTCTTT	CASSIDRGTEAFF
TRBV28	-	12	-	TRBJ2-7	TGTGCCAGCAGTTTACTTCTAGGGGGGCAGTACTTC	CASSLLLGGQYF
TRBV5-1	-	17	TRBD2	TRBJ2-3	TGCGCCAGCAGCTTGGCTAGCGGGGGGGCGATCACAGATACGCAGTATTTT	CASSLASGGAITDTQYF
TRBV7-2	-	13	-	TRBJ2-7	TGTGCCAGCAGCTGGGGACTTTCCTACGAGCAGTACTTC	CASSWGLSYEQYF
TRBV2	-	16	-	TRBJ2-2	TGTGCCAGCAGGCAAACCGATTGGAGGCGGACCGGGGAGCTGTTTTTT	CASRQTDWRRTGELFF
TRBV7-2	-	15	TRBD1	TRBJ2-7	TGTGCCAGCAGCGCCGGGACAGGGGAAATTACCGAGCAGTACTTC	CASSAGTGEITEQYF
TRBV30	-	14	-	TRBJ1-4	TGTGCCTGGTACAGGGTCCCAACTAATGAAAAACTGTTTTTT	CAWYRVPTNEKLFF
TRBV18	once	14	-	TRBJ1-4	TGTGCCAGCTCACCAACGAGCGGTAATGAAAAACTGTTTTTT	CASSPTSGNEKLFF
TRBV7-9	-	14	-	TRBJ1-6	TGTGCCAGCAGCCTGGACAGTAATAATTCACCCCTCCACTTT	CASSLDSNNSPLHF
TRBV6-5	-	14	TRBD1	TRBJ2-5	TGTGCCAGCATGATCACAGGGGCGGGAGAGACCCAGTACTTC	CASMITGAGETQYF
TRBV3-1/TRBV3-2	-	13	-	TRBJ1-1	TGTGCCAGCAGCCCCAACCGGGGCACTGAAGCTTTCTTT	CASSPNRGTEAFF
TRBV7-9	few	15	-	TRBJ1-2	TGTGCCAGCAGCTTAGCGCCTAATAGCCACTATGGCTACACCTTC	CASSLAPNSHYGYTF
TRBV28	-	12	-	TRBJ2-3	TGTGCGACCTGTCGGGTGCCAGATACGCAGTATTTT	CATCRVPDTQYF
TRBV6-5	-	15	TRBD1	TRBJ2-6	TGTGCCAGCAGTAACAGGGGGACAGGGGCCAACGTCCTGACTTTC	CASSNRGTGANVLTF
TRBV5-1	once	16	TRBD2	TRBJ2-2	TGCGCCAGCAGCGTGGGACTAGGGGTAGACACCGGGGAGCTGTTTTTT	CASSVGLGVDTGELFF